This T cell receptor (beta chain) derives from a study of tissue T cells after allogeneic stem cell transplantation. Autopsy tissues spanned esophagus to rectum, liver, skin, and lymphoid organs including spleen. Clones were sequenced by immunoSEQ multiplex PCR, and TCRdb holds only the in-frame ones, with some missing. The data contain over 3,500 clones, about three quarters of them singletons. V lost 2 bases, J lost 0 bases, and 30 bases lay in between. CDR3 size: 22 residues. Germline lookup yields CDR1 SGHTA and CDR2 FQGTGA. The starting material was left colon tissue, obtained at autopsy. The origin of this receptor is a woman aged 18 to 55 with breast cancer. The J gene is TRBJ2-3, the V gene TRBV7-3; D might be TRBD2 (5 bases). For the CDR3, the DNA is TGTGCCAGCAGCTTATTAGGCCCCCATGGTAGAGGGAGCGCCCATAGCACAGATACGCAGTATTTT. Protein: CASSLLGPHGRGSAHSTDTQYF.